These 3 T cell receptor beta chains originate from one sample sequenced in a study of OX40 agonist ivuxolimab in advanced cancers. This table comes from immunoSEQ multiplex PCR, and its TCRdb copy is limited to in-frame clones, with some not included. The table shows some 50,000 clones, with approximately 82% occurring only once. Sequences were derived from CD4+ or CD8+ T cells sorted from blood, sampled in a trial of the OX40 agonist ivuxolimab. These receptors all come from an adult with an advanced solid tumor such as melanoma, head and neck, liver or kidney cancer.

The genes are TRBV9 and TRBJ2-7; possibly TRBD1 for D (5 bases). This CDR3 is built from 15 residues. V was cut by 4 bases and J by 7 bases, with 21 bases left in between. Germline-derived CDR1 and CDR2 are SGDLS and YYNGEE. DNA for the CDR3: TGTGCCAGCAGCTTTGGGTCGATAGGGGCGAATGAGCAGTACTTC. Residues: CASSFGSIGANEQYF.

About this clone itself: Without the conserved terminal phenylalanine or tryptophan, this CDR3 likely stems from a read error. It is unclear where the CDR3 begins or ends on the DNA, so no DNA is shown, and the CDR3 is as TCRdb lists it. The gene calls are TRBV6-5 and TRBJ1-2; TRBD1, the table's D call, was not compared with the DNA. CDR1 is MNHEY and CDR2 is SVGAGI in the germline V gene. Termini included, the CDR3 measures 9 amino acids. CDR3 amino acids: CASSYSCPQ.

The V call is TRBV18, the J call TRBJ2-6, with D hard to call. V lost 2 bases and J lost 0, with 2 bases in between. The CDR3 is made up of 14 amino acids. Germline V gene data show CDR1 as KGHSH and CDR2 as LQKENI. DNA for the CDR3: TGTGCCAGCTCACCAACCTCTGGGGCCAACGTCCTGACTTTC. Residues: CASSPTSGANVLTF. Full variable domain (outside the CDR3, taken from reference TRBV18 and TRBJ2-6): NAGVMQNPRHLVRRRGQEARLRCSPMKGHSHVYWYRQLPEEGLKFMVYLQKENIIDESGMPKERFSAEFPKEGPSILRIQQVVRGDSAAYFCASSPTSGANVLTFGAGSRLTVL.